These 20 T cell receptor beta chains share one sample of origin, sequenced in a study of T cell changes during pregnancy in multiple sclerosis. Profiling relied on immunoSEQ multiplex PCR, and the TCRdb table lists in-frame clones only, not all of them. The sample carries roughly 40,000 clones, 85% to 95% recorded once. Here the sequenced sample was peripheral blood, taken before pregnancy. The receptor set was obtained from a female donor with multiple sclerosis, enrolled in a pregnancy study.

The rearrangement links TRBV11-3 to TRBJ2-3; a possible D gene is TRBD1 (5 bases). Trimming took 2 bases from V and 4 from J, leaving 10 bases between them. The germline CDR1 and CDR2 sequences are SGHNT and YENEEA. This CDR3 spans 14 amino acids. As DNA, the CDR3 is TGTGCCAGCAGCTTAAGAAGGGGCCCAGATACGCAGTATTTT. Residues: CASSLRRGPDTQYF.

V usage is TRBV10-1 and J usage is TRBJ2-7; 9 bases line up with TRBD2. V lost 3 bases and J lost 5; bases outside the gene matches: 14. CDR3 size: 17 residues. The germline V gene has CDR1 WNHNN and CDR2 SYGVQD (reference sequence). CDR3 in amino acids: CASSDPPGLARKNEQYF. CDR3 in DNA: TGCGCCAGCAGTGACCCACCGGGACTAGCAAGAAAAAACGAGCAGTACTTC.

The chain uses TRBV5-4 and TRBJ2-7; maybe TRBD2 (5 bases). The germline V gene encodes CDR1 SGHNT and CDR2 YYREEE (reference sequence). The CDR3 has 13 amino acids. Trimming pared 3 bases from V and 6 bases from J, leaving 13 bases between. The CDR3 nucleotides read TGTGCCAGCAGCTGGCCCGGGATTAGCGAGCAGTACTTC. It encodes CASSWPGISEQYF.

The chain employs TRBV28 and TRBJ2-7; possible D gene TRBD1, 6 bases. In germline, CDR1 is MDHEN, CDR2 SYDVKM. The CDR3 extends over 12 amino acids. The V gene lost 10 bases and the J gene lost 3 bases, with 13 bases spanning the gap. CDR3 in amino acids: CAISGQSYEQYF. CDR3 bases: TGTGCCATCTCGGGACAAAGCTACGAGCAGTACTTC.

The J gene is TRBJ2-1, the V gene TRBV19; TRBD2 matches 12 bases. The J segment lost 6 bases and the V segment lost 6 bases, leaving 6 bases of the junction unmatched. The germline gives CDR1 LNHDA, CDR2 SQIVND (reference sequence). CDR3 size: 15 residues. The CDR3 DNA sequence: TGTGCCAGTAGCGATCTAGCGGGAGGGTTCAATGAGCAGTTCTTC. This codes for CASSDLAGGFNEQFF.

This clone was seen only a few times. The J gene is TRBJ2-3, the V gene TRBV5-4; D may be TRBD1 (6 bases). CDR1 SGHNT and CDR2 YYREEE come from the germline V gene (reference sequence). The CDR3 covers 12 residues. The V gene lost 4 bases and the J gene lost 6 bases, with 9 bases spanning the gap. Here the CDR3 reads CASSPTGDTQYF. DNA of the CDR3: TGTGCCAGCAGCCCTACAGGGGATACGCAGTATTTT. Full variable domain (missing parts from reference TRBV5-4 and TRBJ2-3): ETGVTQSPTHLIKTRGQQVTLRCSSQSGHNTVSWYQQALGQGPQFIFQYYREEENGRGNFPPRFSGLQFPNYSSELNVNALELDDSALYLCASSPTGDTQYFGPGTRLTVL.

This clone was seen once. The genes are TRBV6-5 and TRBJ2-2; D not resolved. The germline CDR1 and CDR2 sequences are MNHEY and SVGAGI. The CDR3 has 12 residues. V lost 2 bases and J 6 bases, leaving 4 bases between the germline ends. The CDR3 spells CASSYSPGELFF. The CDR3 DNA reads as TGTGCCAGCAGTTACAGCCCCGGGGAGCTGTTTTTT.

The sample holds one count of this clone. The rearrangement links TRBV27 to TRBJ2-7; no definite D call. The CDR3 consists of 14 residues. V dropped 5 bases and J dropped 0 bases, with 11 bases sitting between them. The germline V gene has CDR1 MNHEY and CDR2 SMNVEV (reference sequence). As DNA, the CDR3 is TGTGCCAGCAGTATCAGGATTAGCTCCTACGAGCAGTACTTC. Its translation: CASSIRISSYEQYF.

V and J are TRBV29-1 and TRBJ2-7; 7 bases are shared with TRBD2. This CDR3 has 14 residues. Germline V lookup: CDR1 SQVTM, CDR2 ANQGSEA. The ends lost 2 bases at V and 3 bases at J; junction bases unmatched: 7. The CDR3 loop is CSVEIVGGLYEQYF. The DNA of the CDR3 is TGCAGCGTTGAAATCGTGGGAGGGCTCTACGAGCAGTACTTC.

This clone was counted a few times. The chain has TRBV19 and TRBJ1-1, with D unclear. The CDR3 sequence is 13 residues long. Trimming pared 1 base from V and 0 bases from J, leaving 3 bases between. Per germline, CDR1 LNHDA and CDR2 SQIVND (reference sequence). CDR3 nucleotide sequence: TGTGCCAGTAGTATAGCCATGAACACTGAAGCTTTCTTT. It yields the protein CASSIAMNTEAFF.

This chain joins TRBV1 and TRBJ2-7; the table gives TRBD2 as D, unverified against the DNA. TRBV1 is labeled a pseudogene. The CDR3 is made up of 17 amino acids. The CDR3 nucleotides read TGCACCAGCAGCCAAGCCCCCCGACTCGGGATTTCCTACGAGCAGTACTTC. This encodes CTSSQAPRLGISYEQYF.

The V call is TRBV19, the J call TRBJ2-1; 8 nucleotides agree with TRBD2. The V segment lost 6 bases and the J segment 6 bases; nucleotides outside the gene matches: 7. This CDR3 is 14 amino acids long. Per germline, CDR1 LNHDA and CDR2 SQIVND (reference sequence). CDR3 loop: CASSGRAGGNEQFF. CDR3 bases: TGTGCCAGTAGCGGGAGGGCCGGGGGCAATGAGCAGTTCTTC.

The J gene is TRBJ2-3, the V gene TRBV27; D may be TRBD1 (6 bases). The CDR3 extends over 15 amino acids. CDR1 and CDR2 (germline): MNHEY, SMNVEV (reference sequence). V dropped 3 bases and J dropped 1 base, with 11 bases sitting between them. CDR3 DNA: TGTGCCAGCAGTTTCGTACAGGGCGGCACAGATACGCAGTATTTT. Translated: CASSFVQGGTDTQYF.

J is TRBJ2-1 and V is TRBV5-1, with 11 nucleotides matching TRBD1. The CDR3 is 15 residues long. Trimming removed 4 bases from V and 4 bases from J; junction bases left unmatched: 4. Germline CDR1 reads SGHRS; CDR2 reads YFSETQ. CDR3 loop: CASSLGTGGYNEQFF. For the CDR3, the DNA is TGCGCCAGCAGCCTGGGGACAGGGGGATACAATGAGCAGTTCTTC.

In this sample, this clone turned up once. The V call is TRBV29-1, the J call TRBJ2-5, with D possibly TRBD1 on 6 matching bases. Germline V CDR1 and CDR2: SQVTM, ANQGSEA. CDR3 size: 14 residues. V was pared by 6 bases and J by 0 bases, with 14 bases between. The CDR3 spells CSVERGRDQETQYF. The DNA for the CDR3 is TGCAGCGTAGAAAGGGGGAGAGACCAAGAGACCCAGTACTTC.

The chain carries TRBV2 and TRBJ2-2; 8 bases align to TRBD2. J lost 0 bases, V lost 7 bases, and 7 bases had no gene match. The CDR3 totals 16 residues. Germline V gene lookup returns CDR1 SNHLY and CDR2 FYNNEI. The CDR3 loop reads CASNLRGGTNTGELFF. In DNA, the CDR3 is TGTGCCAGCAACCTTCGGGGGGGAACGAACACCGGGGAGCTGTTTTTT.

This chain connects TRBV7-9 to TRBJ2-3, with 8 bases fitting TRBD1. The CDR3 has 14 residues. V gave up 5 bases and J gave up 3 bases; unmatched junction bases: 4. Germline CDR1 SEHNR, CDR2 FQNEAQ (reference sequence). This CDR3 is CASSSYRGTDTQYF. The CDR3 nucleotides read TGTGCCAGCAGCAGTTACAGGGGGACAGATACGCAGTATTTT.

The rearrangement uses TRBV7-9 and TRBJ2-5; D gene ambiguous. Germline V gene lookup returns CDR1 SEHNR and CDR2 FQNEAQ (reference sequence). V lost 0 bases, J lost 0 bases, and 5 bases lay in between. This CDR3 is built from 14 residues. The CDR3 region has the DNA TGTGCCAGCAGCTTAGCGGCGGACCAAGAGACCCAGTACTTC. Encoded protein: CASSLAADQETQYF.

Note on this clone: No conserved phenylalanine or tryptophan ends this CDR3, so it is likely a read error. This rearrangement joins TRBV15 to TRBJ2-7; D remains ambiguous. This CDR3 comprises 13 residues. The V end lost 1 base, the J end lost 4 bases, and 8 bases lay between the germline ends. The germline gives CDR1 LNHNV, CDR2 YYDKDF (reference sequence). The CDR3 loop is CATSRARSYEQYL. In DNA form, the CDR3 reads TGTGCCACCAGCAGAGCGAGGAGTTACGAGCAGTACCTC.

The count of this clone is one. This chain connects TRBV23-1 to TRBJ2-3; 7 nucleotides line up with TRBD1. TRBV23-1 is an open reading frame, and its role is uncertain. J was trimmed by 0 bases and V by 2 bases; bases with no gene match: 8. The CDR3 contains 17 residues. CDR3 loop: CASSQRGQAASTDTQYF. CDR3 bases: TGCGCCAGCAGTCAAAGAGGACAGGCCGCTAGCACAGATACGCAGTATTTT.